This T cell receptor beta chain is from a study of OX40 agonist ivuxolimab in advanced cancers. Study-level background: Ivuxolimab was a fully human IgG2 agonistic monoclonal antibody targeting the costimulatory receptor OX40 (CD134). Intravenous ivuxolimab was administered to patients every 2 weeks at six dose levels: 0.01, 0.1, 0.3, 1.5, 3 and 10 mg/kg. Among the roughly 50 dose-escalation patients, some 20 had hepatocellular carcinoma, approximately 15 melanoma, 9 renal cell carcinoma and 9 head and neck cancer. The dose-escalation cohort was about 86% male with a mean age of about 65 years, ranging from roughly 23 to 90. Patients were allowed to have had prior anti-PD-1, anti-PD-L1 or anti-CTLA-4 therapy, and approximately 40% of the dose-escalation patients had been treated with checkpoint inhibitors. Three dose-escalation patients achieved partial responses, one with hepatocellular carcinoma and two with cutaneous melanoma. The point of sequencing TCRbeta in the periphery was to test whether ivuxolimab changed TCR sequence diversity and drove clonal T-cell expansion. The paper reports the monotherapy dose-escalation portion (N = 52 patients) of the phase I ivuxolimab trial.

Genomic DNA was isolated from the sorted cells so that the TCRbeta CDR3 region could be sequenced. TCRbeta CDR3 regions were sequenced using the immunoSEQ Assay. Held by TCRdb, this immuneACCESS table contains in-frame sequences only and omits some clones. Under half of the omission traces to an unresolved V gene where checked; the cause of the rest is unknown. For this sample there are under 70,000 clones; more than 90% appear just once. The ten largest clones take up 0.62% of the sample. Sequences LNHDA (CDR1) and SQIVND (CDR2) are obtained from the germline V gene (reference sequence). V lost 3 bases and J lost 8 bases; the stretch between them is 8 bases long. CDR3 length: 12 amino acids, cysteine to phenylalanine. Kept here is only the CDR3 DNA, which spans 36 bases and is read in frame from base 1. General findings and caveats noted by the study authors: The antigen specificity of the clonally expanded peripheral T cells was not determined. After ivuxolimab, expanded clones were on average more numerous among CD8+ T cells than among CD4+ T cells. Clonal expansion of both CD4+ and CD8+ blood T cells was observed from baseline to week 6 at doses 0.1 to 3.0 mg/kg. In the 0.1-3.0 mg/kg groups, partial responders were among the patients with the lowest normalized peripheral clonal expansion, particularly in CD8+ T cells. Low levels of normalized T-cell clonal expansion were also seen in some nonresponding patients.

The trial excluded patients who had a history of autoimmune disease or who were on systemic immunosuppression. Peripheral blood for TCR sequencing was drawn from every dose cohort at baseline, at cycle 4 day 1 and at cycle 7 day 1. Samples were obtained from an open-label, multicenter, first-in-human phase I dose-escalation trial of ivuxolimab. The trial enrolled adults with locally advanced or metastatic head and neck squamous cell, hepatocellular, melanoma or renal cell carcinoma. Before TCR sequencing, CD4+ T cells and CD8+ T cells from peripheral blood were sorted into separate populations. Concerning this clone itself: It lacks a known antigen. It has no much larger one-base neighbor in the sample; base qualities were not kept.

The sequence was obtained from an adult with an advanced solid tumor such as melanoma, head and neck, liver or kidney cancer. This specimen was CD4+ or CD8+ T cells sorted from blood, taken in a trial of the OX40 agonist ivuxolimab. The chain joins TRBV19 to TRBJ1-5; the D gene cannot be resolved reliably. The bases are TGTGCCAGTAGTATGAGTAAGGAGCCCCAGCATTTT. It translates to CASSMSKEPQHF.